A selection of T cell receptor beta chains follows, all from one sample in a study of cytomegalovirus exposure and HLA in healthy donors. Method: immunoSEQ multiplex PCR; TCRdb's copy keeps in-frame clones and lacks some. The sample includes under 150,000 clones. Specimen: PBMCs. These receptors all come from a middle-aged woman in good health and CMV-seronegative. CDR3s include the opening cysteine and the closing phenylalanine or tryptophan. Each record gives: CDR3 length, D gene, V gene, J gene, CDR3 DNA, CDR3 protein. A D gene is named only where the DNA matches it firmly.

cdr3_length: 15
d_call: NA
v_call: TRBV7-2
j_call: TRBJ1-4
cdr3_nt: TGTGCCAGCAGCGGCCGGGGGGCCCTGGCTGAAAAACTGTTTTTT
cdr3_aa: CASSGRGALAEKLFF

cdr3_length: 19
d_call: TRBD2
v_call: TRBV19
j_call: TRBJ2-5
cdr3_nt: TGTGCCAGTAGTCCTCTTAGAGGACTAGCGGGGGGGATACAAGAGACCCAGTACTTC
cdr3_aa: CASSPLRGLAGGIQETQYF

cdr3_length: 13
d_call: NA
v_call: TRBV19
j_call: TRBJ2-1
cdr3_nt: TGTGCCAGTGCCAGGGGCTGGGAGGGTGAGCAGTTCTTC
cdr3_aa: CASARGWEGEQFF

cdr3_length: 15
d_call: TRBD1
v_call: TRBV5-1
j_call: TRBJ2-2
cdr3_nt: TGCGCCAGCAGAGGGGACAGGGGTCGCGTCGGGGAGCTGTTTTTT
cdr3_aa: CASRGDRGRVGELFF

cdr3_length: 12
d_call: TRBD1
v_call: TRBV6-5
j_call: TRBJ1-1
cdr3_nt: TGTGCCAGCAGACGACCACAGGGGATGGACCTCTTT
cdr3_aa: CASRRPQGMDLF

cdr3_length: 15
d_call: NA
v_call: TRBV10-1
j_call: TRBJ2-3
cdr3_nt: TGCGCCAGCAGGGCAAAGACAGGTAGCACAGATACGCAGTATTTT
cdr3_aa: CASRAKTGSTDTQYF

cdr3_length: 15
d_call: TRBD1
v_call: TRBV25-1
j_call: TRBJ1-1
cdr3_nt: TGTGCCCGCACCCAATGGGGGACAGGAAACACTGAAGCTTTCTTT
cdr3_aa: CARTQWGTGNTEAFF

cdr3_length: 13
d_call: NA
v_call: TRBV18
j_call: TRBJ2-1
cdr3_nt: TGTGCCAGCTCACCAGGCAGGGCGAATGAGCAGTTCTTC
cdr3_aa: CASSPGRANEQFF

cdr3_length: 16
d_call: TRBD2
v_call: TRBV5-4
j_call: TRBJ2-5
cdr3_nt: TGTGCCAGCAGCTTGATGCCAGCGGGGGGAGTAGAGACCCAGTACTTC
cdr3_aa: CASSLMPAGGVETQYF

cdr3_length: 16
d_call: NA
v_call: TRBV6-5
j_call: TRBJ2-2
cdr3_nt: TGTGCCAGCAGTTACAACCGACGGGCGAACACCGGGGAGCTGTTTTTT
cdr3_aa: CASSYNRRANTGELFF

cdr3_length: 13
d_call: NA
v_call: TRBV29-1
j_call: TRBJ2-3
cdr3_nt: TGCAGCGTTGAAGGGGACTTCACAGATACGCAGTATTTT
cdr3_aa: CSVEGDFTDTQYF

cdr3_length: 14
d_call: NA
v_call: TRBV5-1
j_call: TRBJ2-2
cdr3_nt: TGCGCCAGCAGCGGGGCGTTGGGCACCGGGGAGCTGTTTTTT
cdr3_aa: CASSGALGTGELFF

cdr3_length: 15
d_call: TRBD1
v_call: TRBV18
j_call: TRBJ1-1
cdr3_nt: TGTGCCAGCTCACCAAGGACAGGTGGGGACACTGAAGCTTTCTTT
cdr3_aa: CASSPRTGGDTEAFF

cdr3_length: 13
d_call: NA
v_call: TRBV11-2
j_call: TRBJ1-1
cdr3_nt: TGTGCCAGCAGCTCTACAGGGAACACTGAAGCTTTCTTT
cdr3_aa: CASSSTGNTEAFF

cdr3_length: 14
d_call: NA
v_call: TRBV6-4
j_call: TRBJ2-2
cdr3_nt: TGTGCCAGCAAAGGACAGACGAACACCGGGGAGCTGTTTTTT
cdr3_aa: CASKGQTNTGELFF

cdr3_length: 12
d_call: TRBD1
v_call: TRBV6-5
j_call: TRBJ1-2
cdr3_nt: TGTGCCAGCAGTCAGGGACAGGATGGCTACACCTTC
cdr3_aa: CASSQGQDGYTF

cdr3_length: 15
d_call: NA
v_call: TRBV7-9
j_call: TRBJ2-3
cdr3_nt: TGTGCCAGCAGCTTAGCGCCGAAGCACACAGATACGCAGTATTTT
cdr3_aa: CASSLAPKHTDTQYF

cdr3_length: 13
d_call: NA
v_call: TRBV9
j_call: TRBJ1-2
cdr3_nt: TGTGCCAGCAGCGGGACAGAGGCTGGCGGCTACACCTTC
cdr3_aa: CASSGTEAGGYTF

cdr3_length: 15
d_call: NA
v_call: TRBV19
j_call: TRBJ2-3
cdr3_nt: TGTGCCAGTAAAGGCAGGGGTTTTCTCACAGATACGCAGTATTTT
cdr3_aa: CASKGRGFLTDTQYF

cdr3_length: 14
d_call: TRBD2
v_call: TRBV5-1
j_call: TRBJ2-5
cdr3_nt: TGCGCCAGCAGCCTGACGGGGGGGGCGGAGACCCAGTACTTC
cdr3_aa: CASSLTGGAETQYF

cdr3_length: 15
d_call: TRBD1
v_call: TRBV6-6
j_call: TRBJ1-1
cdr3_nt: TGTGCCAGCAGGAAGAGCTGGGACAGGGTACCTGAAGCTTTCTTT
cdr3_aa: CASRKSWDRVPEAFF

cdr3_length: 14
d_call: NA
v_call: TRBV13
j_call: TRBJ2-3
cdr3_nt: TGTGCCAGCAGCTCCCGGGGGAGCACAGATACGCAGTATTTT
cdr3_aa: CASSSRGSTDTQYF

cdr3_length: 14
d_call: TRBD1
v_call: TRBV18
j_call: TRBJ1-5
cdr3_nt: TGTGCCAGCTCATCAGGACAGGGGTATCAGCCCCAGCATTTT
cdr3_aa: CASSSGQGYQPQHF

cdr3_length: 15
d_call: TRBD1
v_call: TRBV25-1
j_call: TRBJ2-1
cdr3_nt: TGTGCCAGCAGTGTGCTAAGGACAGGGGGCGGTGAGCAGTTCTTC
cdr3_aa: CASSVLRTGGGEQFF

cdr3_length: 15
d_call: NA
v_call: TRBV14
j_call: TRBJ2-5
cdr3_nt: TGTGCCAGCAGTACGACCAGGACTTCACAAGAGACCCAGTACTTC
cdr3_aa: CASSTTRTSQETQYF

cdr3_length: 15
d_call: TRBD1
v_call: TRBV4-1
j_call: TRBJ2-2
cdr3_nt: TGCGCCAGCAGCCCCAAAACAGGGGGCCCCGGGGAGCTGTTTTTT
cdr3_aa: CASSPKTGGPGELFF

cdr3_length: 14
d_call: TRBD1
v_call: TRBV5-4
j_call: TRBJ1-6
cdr3_nt: TGTGCCAGCAGCTTCGGACAGGGGTTATCACCCCTCCACTTT
cdr3_aa: CASSFGQGLSPLHF

cdr3_length: 13
d_call: TRBD2
v_call: TRBV15
j_call: TRBJ2-1
cdr3_nt: TGTGCCACCATAGCGGGGACTAACAATGAGCAGTTCTTC
cdr3_aa: CATIAGTNNEQFF

cdr3_length: 14
d_call: NA
v_call: TRBV5-1
j_call: TRBJ2-3
cdr3_nt: TGCGCCAGCAGCTTGTCACAGGGTTTAGATACGCAGTATTTT
cdr3_aa: CASSLSQGLDTQYF

cdr3_length: 14
d_call: TRBD2
v_call: TRBV10-3
j_call: TRBJ2-3
cdr3_nt: TGTGCCATCAGCGAAAGCGGGGTCACAGATACGCAGTATTTT
cdr3_aa: CAISESGVTDTQYF

cdr3_length: 15
d_call: TRBD2
v_call: TRBV4-3
j_call: TRBJ2-3
cdr3_nt: TGCGCCAGCAGCCAAACTAGCGGGGCGCCCCATACGCAGTATTTT
cdr3_aa: CASSQTSGAPHTQYF

cdr3_length: 11
d_call: NA
v_call: TRBV28
j_call: TRBJ1-1
cdr3_nt: TGTGCCAGCAAAGCGGTCACTGAAGCTTTCTTT
cdr3_aa: CASKAVTEAFF

cdr3_length: 14
d_call: NA
v_call: TRBV2
j_call: TRBJ1-5
cdr3_nt: TGTGCCAGCAATGCACAGGGACCCAATCAGCCCCAGCATTTT
cdr3_aa: CASNAQGPNQPQHF

cdr3_length: 14
d_call: NA
v_call: TRBV6-5
j_call: TRBJ1-1
cdr3_nt: TGTGCCAGCAGTTACTCGGCCTCGAACACTGAAGCTTTCTTT
cdr3_aa: CASSYSASNTEAFF

cdr3_length: 12
d_call: NA
v_call: TRBV5-6
j_call: TRBJ2-1
cdr3_nt: TGTGCCAGCAGCTTCAGCGACGGTGAGCAGTTCTTC
cdr3_aa: CASSFSDGEQFF

cdr3_length: 15
d_call: NA
v_call: TRBV7-2
j_call: TRBJ2-5
cdr3_nt: TGTGCCAGCAGCTCATGGGACACTTTTCCAGAGACCCAGTACTTC
cdr3_aa: CASSSWDTFPETQYF

cdr3_length: 13
d_call: TRBD1
v_call: TRBV7-9
j_call: TRBJ1-2
cdr3_nt: TGTGCCAGCAGCTTTCGGACAGGGTATGGCTACACCTTC
cdr3_aa: CASSFRTGYGYTF

cdr3_length: 13
d_call: NA
v_call: TRBV9
j_call: TRBJ1-5
cdr3_nt: TGTGCCAGCAGTGGGACACCCAATCAGCCCCAGCATTTT
cdr3_aa: CASSGTPNQPQHF

cdr3_length: 13
d_call: TRBD2
v_call: TRBV9
j_call: TRBJ2-5
cdr3_nt: TGTGCCAGCAGCGTACAGGGAGGGGAGACCCAGTACTTC
cdr3_aa: CASSVQGGETQYF

cdr3_length: 15
d_call: NA
v_call: TRBV6-5
j_call: TRBJ1-2
cdr3_nt: TGTGCCAGCAGTTCCCAGGGAGCGGGGGGCAATGGCTACACCTTC
cdr3_aa: CASSSQGAGGNGYTF

cdr3_length: 13
d_call: TRBD1
v_call: TRBV7-2
j_call: TRBJ1-2
cdr3_nt: TGTGCCAGCAGCTCGACAGGGAACTATGGCTACACCTTC
cdr3_aa: CASSSTGNYGYTF

cdr3_length: 15
d_call: TRBD1
v_call: TRBV5-1
j_call: TRBJ2-1
cdr3_nt: TGCGCCAGCAGCTTGTTCCGGACAGGGTTAGGCGAGCAGTTCTTC
cdr3_aa: CASSLFRTGLGEQFF

cdr3_length: 17
d_call: NA
v_call: TRBV7-3
j_call: TRBJ1-6
cdr3_nt: TGTGCCAGCAGCTTGGGGCTCCGCCGCGACGGGAATTCACCCCTCCACTTT
cdr3_aa: CASSLGLRRDGNSPLHF

cdr3_length: 15
d_call: NA
v_call: TRBV19
j_call: TRBJ2-3
cdr3_nt: TGTGCCAGTAGTTGGGGGGACCTGCAGACAGATACGCAGTATTTT
cdr3_aa: CASSWGDLQTDTQYF

cdr3_length: 13
d_call: NA
v_call: TRBV11-2
j_call: TRBJ2-5
cdr3_nt: TGTGCCAGCAGCTCCCTAGGCCAAGAGACCCAGTACTTC
cdr3_aa: CASSSLGQETQYF

cdr3_length: 12
d_call: NA
v_call: TRBV29-1
j_call: TRBJ2-2
cdr3_nt: TGCAGTGCATCAGGGTGGGGCGGGGAGCTGTTTTTT
cdr3_aa: CSASGWGGELFF

cdr3_length: 14
d_call: NA
v_call: TRBV2
j_call: TRBJ2-3
cdr3_nt: TGTGCCAGCAGTGTATTATCAGGGGAGTATACGCAGTATTTT
cdr3_aa: CASSVLSGEYTQYF

cdr3_length: 13
d_call: TRBD1
v_call: TRBV2
j_call: TRBJ1-1
cdr3_nt: TGTGCCAGCGGACAGGAGATGAACACTGAAGCTTTCTTT
cdr3_aa: CASGQEMNTEAFF

cdr3_length: 16
d_call: NA
v_call: TRBV6-6
j_call: TRBJ1-3
cdr3_nt: TGTGCCAGCAGTACAGGGCCCCATGGAGGTGGAAACACCATATATTTT
cdr3_aa: CASSTGPHGGGNTIYF

cdr3_length: 17
d_call: NA
v_call: TRBV9
j_call: TRBJ1-6
cdr3_nt: TGTGCCAGCAGCTCTGGACACAGTAAATTGGGGAATTCACCCCTCCACTTT
cdr3_aa: CASSSGHSKLGNSPLHF

cdr3_length: 15
d_call: TRBD1
v_call: TRBV7-9
j_call: TRBJ2-3
cdr3_nt: TGTGCCAGCAGCTCAGGACAGGGGCGCACAGATACGCAGTATTTT
cdr3_aa: CASSSGQGRTDTQYF

cdr3_length: 15
d_call: NA
v_call: TRBV7-2
j_call: TRBJ2-2
cdr3_nt: TGTGCCAGCAGCTTACAAATTCCGGGCACCGGGGAGCTGTTTTTT
cdr3_aa: CASSLQIPGTGELFF